The 31 T cell receptor beta chains presented below share a single source sample, sequenced in a study of CD8 T cells in Susac syndrome. The RNA input was roughly 0.45 to 1 ug, and it was reverse transcribed with random hexamers. MiXCR, run by TCRdb on the immunoSEQ multiplex PCR reads, gives a single entry per CDR3 protein. This sample has some 260,000 distinct CDR3 sequences, with 80% to 90% found just once. The specimen was CD8+ T cells from PBMCs. The source is a human donor with multiple sclerosis.

J is TRBJ2-3 and V is TRBV27; D perhaps matches TRBD2 (5 bases). CDR1 and CDR2 (germline): MNHEY, SMNVEV (reference sequence). Deletions cut 3 bases from V and 1 base from J, with 11 bases between. The CDR3 has 15 amino acids. The CDR3 region is CASSFGLRRTDTQYF. CDR3 bases: TGTGCCAGCAGTTTTGGACTGAGACGCACAGATACGCAGTATTTT.

The rearrangement uses TRBV9 and TRBJ2-1; 9 bases match TRBD2. Germline V gene sequence: CDR1 SGDLS, CDR2 YYNGEE. V gave up 2 bases and J gave up 3 bases; unmatched junction bases: 6. The CDR3 is 16 amino acids. This CDR3 is CASSVRAGGLYNEQFF. CDR3 in DNA: TGTGCCAGCAGCGTCAGGGCGGGAGGGCTCTACAATGAGCAGTTCTTC.

This sequence joins TRBV2 and TRBJ2-7; D is ambiguous. This CDR3 spans 15 amino acids. V shed 1 base and J shed 3 bases, with 13 bases lying between them. Germline V lookup: CDR1 SNHLY, CDR2 FYNNEI. The CDR3 DNA sequence: TGTGCCAGCAGTGAAGGGCTAGTTGCGGACTACGAGCAGTACTTC. As protein: CASSEGLVADYEQYF.

The chain is built from TRBV6-2 or TRBV6-3 and TRBJ2-4, with D maybe TRBD1 (6 bases). Trimming left V 8 bases short and J 3 bases short, with 20 bases between. Germline values: CDR1 MNHEY, CDR2 SVGEGT. The CDR3 totals 16 residues. The CDR3 nucleotides are TGTGCCAGCCGATCCCCGGACAGTGCCGGCAAAAACATTCAGTACTTC. Amino acids: CASRSPDSAGKNIQYF.

This chain uses TRBV7-9 with TRBJ1-1; D remains unclear. This CDR3 is built from 14 residues. The germline CDR1 and CDR2 sequences are SEHNR and FQNEAQ (reference sequence). V shed 5 bases and J shed 4 bases, with 14 bases lying between them. This CDR3 is CASSPRSGSTEAFF. In nucleotides, the CDR3 is TGTGCCAGCAGCCCCCGATCCGGGAGCACTGAAGCTTTCTTT.

This chain links TRBV9 with TRBJ1-4; no definite D call. The V gene lost 3 bases and the J gene lost 0 bases, with 6 bases spanning the gap. This CDR3 has 14 amino acids. Germline V lookup: CDR1 SGDLS, CDR2 YYNGEE. The CDR3 loop reads CASSEETTNEKLFF. The DNA for the CDR3 is TGTGCCAGCAGCGAGGAGACAACTAATGAAAAACTGTTTTTT.

The J gene is TRBJ2-5, the V gene TRBV4-1; D is uncertain. From germline, CDR1 is MGHRA and CDR2 YSYEKL. The V gene lost 2 bases and the J gene lost 7 bases, with 17 bases spanning the gap. The CDR3 length is 15 residues. CDR3 DNA: TGCGCCAGCAGCCAATACCCGGCGGATATCGGGACCCAGTACTTC. This gives the protein CASSQYPADIGTQYF.

This clonotype is a singleton in its sample. The chain joins TRBV5-6 to TRBJ2-5; TRBD1 might be the D (6 bases). This CDR3 is 16 amino acids long. Trimming left V 2 bases short and J 5 bases short, with 19 bases between. The germline CDR1 and CDR2 sequences are SGHDT and YYEEEE. CDR3 sequence (DNA): TGTGCCAGCAGCTTACCTCGACAGGCCCACCGGGAGACCCAGTACTTC. Its translation: CASSLPRQAHRETQYF.

J is TRBJ2-1 and V is TRBV12-3 or TRBV12-4, with D possibly TRBD1 on 6 matching bases. CDR3 length: 15 amino acids. V was shortened by 8 bases and J by 0 bases, with 14 bases between the two germline ends. CDR3 coding DNA: TGTGCCAGCGGACAGAGCGGCTCCTCCTACAATGAGCAGTTCTTC. The encoded protein is CASGQSGSSYNEQFF.

The chain combines TRBV25-1 with TRBJ2-5; D is tentatively TRBD1 or TRBD2 (5 bases each). Per the germline V gene, CDR1 is MGHDK and CDR2 is SYGVNS. CDR3 length: 13 amino acids. The germline V and J ends were trimmed by 3 bases and 5 bases, with 10 bases remaining between them. CDR3 nucleotide sequence: TGTGCCAGCAGTGATTTAGGGGAGGAGACCCAGTACTTC. Translating it yields CASSDLGEETQYF.

The V call is TRBV20-1, the J call TRBJ2-7; 7 bases are a match to TRBD2. V was pared by 6 bases and J by 2 bases, with 13 bases of the junction left unmatched. The CDR3 is made up of 15 amino acids. Germline V gene sequence: CDR1 DFQATT, CDR2 SNEGSKA (reference sequence). In DNA, the CDR3 is TGCAGTGCCTATTCAGGAGCGGGACGCACCTACGAGCAGTACTTC. Amino acid sequence: CSAYSGAGRTYEQYF.

This clonotype was seen a handful of times. The rearrangement joins TRBV9 to TRBJ2-3; possible D gene TRBD2, 6 bases. The CDR3 length is 15 residues. Between the trimmed V and J ends, which lost 0 bases and 5 bases, there was a span of 13 bases. Germline values: CDR1 SGDLS, CDR2 YYNGEE. CDR3 nucleotide sequence: TGTGCCAGCAGCGTAGACGGAGGGCCATTAGATACGCAGTATTTT. Its translation: CASSVDGGPLDTQYF.

V gene TRBV5-6 combines with J gene TRBJ2-3; 7 positions match TRBD2. Per the germline V gene, CDR1 is SGHDT and CDR2 is YYEEEE. This CDR3 has 14 residues. J gave up 6 bases and V 2 bases, and 6 bases lay outside the gene matches. The CDR3 reads CASSFWEGRDTQYF. The CDR3, as DNA: TGTGCCAGCAGCTTCTGGGAGGGCCGGGATACGCAGTATTTT.

This clonotype was observed a handful of times. CDR3 bases: TGCGCCAGCAGCTTGGCGGGAGGAACCGTCTACGAGCAGTACTTC. Protein: CASSLAGGTVYEQYF. The rearrangement uses TRBV5-1 and TRBJ2-7, with 7 bases identical to TRBD2. The CDR3 consists of 15 residues. In germline, CDR1 is SGHRS, CDR2 YFSETQ. Trimming took 0 bases from V and 3 from J; bases not matched to a gene: 6.

This chain uses TRBV7-2 with TRBJ2-7; D might be TRBD1 (7 bases). In germline, CDR1 is SGHTA, CDR2 FQGNSA. V was trimmed by 5 bases and J by 3 bases, leaving 17 bases between them. The CDR3 extends over 15 amino acids. The CDR3: CASSRGWQGGYEQYF. The CDR3 bases are TGTGCCAGCAGCCGTGGATGGCAGGGGGGCTACGAGCAGTACTTC.

This chain uses TRBV12-3 or TRBV12-4 with TRBJ2-1, with TRBD2 matching 8 bases. The V gene end was trimmed by 8 bases and the J gene end by 6 bases; junction bases not matched to a gene: 3. CDR3 length: 12 residues. This CDR3 reads CASQRESNEQFF. The CDR3 nucleotides read TGTGCCAGCCAGCGGGAGTCCAATGAGCAGTTCTTC.

This rearrangement joins TRBV6-6 to TRBJ2-3, with D hard to call. This CDR3 spans 13 amino acids. The germline V gene encodes CDR1 MNHNY and CDR2 SVGAGI (reference sequence). The V end lost 6 bases, the J end lost 2 bases, and 9 bases lay between the germline ends. CDR3 DNA sequence: TGTGCCAGCAGCAAGGACGTCACAGATACGCAGTATTTT. Protein sequence: CASSKDVTDTQYF.

This clonotype came up once. The chain combines TRBV12-3 or TRBV12-4 with TRBJ1-2; TRBD1 is a possible D gene (5 bases). V dropped 5 bases and J dropped 4 bases, with 11 bases sitting between them. The CDR3 extends over 13 amino acids. Here the CDR3 reads CASSGGVVYGYTF. The CDR3 region has the DNA TGTGCCAGCAGTGGAGGGGTGGTCTATGGCTACACCTTC.

The rearrangement links TRBV28 to TRBJ2-7; a possible D gene is TRBD1 (5 bases). This CDR3 region has 14 residues. Germline V lookup: CDR1 MDHEN, CDR2 SYDVKM. Trimming cost V 10 bases and J 0 bases, with 16 bases left between them. CDR3 sequence reads: CATSSRTLSYEQYF. CDR3 bases: TGTGCCACCTCCTCCCGGACACTCTCCTACGAGCAGTACTTC.

This chain links TRBV4-1 with TRBJ1-2; D might be TRBD1 (5 bases). Germline V gene sequence: CDR1 MGHRA, CDR2 YSYEKL. The CDR3 extends over 15 amino acids. V lost 1 base to trimming and J lost 5 bases, with 14 bases between them. The CDR3 DNA reads as TGCGCCAGCAGCCAAGTGTCCGGGACGGCATATGGCTACACCTTC. This sequence encodes CASSQVSGTAYGYTF.

In its sample, this clonotype was seen a few times. The rearrangement uses TRBV27 and TRBJ1-2, with no clear D. The germline gives CDR1 MNHEY, CDR2 SMNVEV (reference sequence). The V end was cut by 6 bases, the J end by 5 bases, with 10 bases between. The CDR3 loop spans 12 amino acids. This CDR3 is CASRVGRYGYTF. The CDR3, as DNA: TGTGCCAGCAGGGTAGGCCGGTATGGCTACACCTTC.

The V call is TRBV7-9, the J call TRBJ2-1, with 7 bases identical to TRBD2. In germline, CDR1 is SEHNR, CDR2 FQNEAQ (reference sequence). The CDR3 is 14 residues long. The trim removed 8 bases at V and 4 bases at J, leaving 8 bases unmatched. Here the CDR3 reads CASEGAGPYNEQFF. CDR3 sequence (DNA): TGTGCCAGCGAAGGAGCGGGACCTTACAATGAGCAGTTCTTC.

The CDR3 sequence: CASSYAGYEQFF. CDR3 DNA sequence: TGTGCCAGCAGCTACGCCGGGTATGAGCAGTTCTTC. The chain employs TRBV7-9 and TRBJ2-1; no clear D. The length of the CDR3 is 12 residues. V was cut by 4 bases and J by 8 bases, with 9 bases left in between. Per the germline V gene, CDR1 is SEHNR and CDR2 is FQNEAQ (reference sequence).

The chain couples TRBV4-2 to TRBJ2-2, with D perhaps being TRBD1 or TRBD2 (5 bases each). Germline CDR1 LGHNA, CDR2 YNFKEQ. V was pared by 3 bases and J by 8 bases, with 7 bases between. There are 12 residues in the CDR3. In DNA form, the CDR3 reads TGTGCCAGCAGCCAGGGGGATGGGGAGCTGTTTTTT. Its translation: CASSQGDGELFF.

The chain combines TRBV6-5 with TRBJ2-7; a possible D gene is TRBD1 (5 bases). The V end lost 1 base, the J end lost 1 base, and 17 bases lay between the germline ends. Germline loops: CDR1 MNHEY, CDR2 SVGAGI. The CDR3 is 17 amino acids. The CDR3 region has the DNA TGTGCCAGCAGTTACTGGCCCCCCGAGACAGCTTCCTACGAGCAGTACTTC. Its translation: CASSYWPPETASYEQYF.

The CDR3 coding sequence is TGTGCCAGCAGCCCAGACGGGAATACGCAGTATTTT. Protein product: CASSPDGNTQYF. The rearrangement uses TRBV13 and TRBJ2-3, with a possible D match to TRBD2 (5 bases). V was pared by 5 bases and J by 7 bases, with 10 bases between. Germline V gives CDR1 PRHDT, CDR2 FYEKMQ (reference sequence). The CDR3 contains 12 residues.

This clonotype was picked up one time. This chain joins TRBV5-1 and TRBJ1-1; D not resolved. Germline V gene data show CDR1 as SGHRS and CDR2 as YFSETQ. The CDR3 is 16 residues long. V was clipped by 1 base and J by 0 bases, with 13 bases between them. The CDR3 DNA sequence: TGCGCCAGCAGCTTGTGGACGGGGTTTTTGAACACTGAAGCTTTCTTT. Its protein is CASSLWTGFLNTEAFF.

The sample holds one count of this clonotype. The V and J genes are TRBV25-1 and TRBJ2-4; maybe TRBD2 (5 bases). Germline CDR1 is MGHDK and CDR2 is SYGVNS. The CDR3 loop spans 19 amino acids. With 5 bases removed from V and 0 bases from J, the gap between germline ends came to 23 bases. As DNA, the CDR3 is TGTGCCAGCAGTCCCGTTGTGCAGAAACGGGGATTAGCCAAAAACATTCAGTACTTC. Translating it yields CASSPVVQKRGLAKNIQYF. The full variable domain, its missing parts supplied by reference TRBV25-1 and TRBJ2-4, is EADIYQTPRYLVIGTGKKITLECSQTMGHDKMYWYQQDPGMELHLIHYSYGVNSTEKGDLSSESTVSRIRTEHFPLTLESARPSHTSQYLCASSPVVQKRGLAKNIQYFGAGTRLSVL.

The V gene is TRBV7-9, the J gene TRBJ1-4; 8 bases are shared with TRBD1. The J segment lost 11 bases and the V segment lost 4 bases, leaving 9 bases of the junction unmatched. There are 14 residues in the CDR3. The germline gives CDR1 SEHNR, CDR2 FQNEAQ (reference sequence). DNA of the CDR3: TGTGCCAGCAGCTCACAGGGGGAAATCGGGAAACTGTTTTTT. Encoded protein: CASSSQGEIGKLFF.

The chain has TRBV2 and TRBJ2-7; 11 nucleotides line up with TRBD2. The V segment lost 0 bases and the J segment 3 bases; nucleotides outside the gene matches: 7. This CDR3 has 17 amino acids. Germline CDR1 and CDR2: SNHLY and FYNNEI. In DNA form, the CDR3 reads TGTGCCAGCAGTGAAGCGAGGGTAGCGGGAGGGATCTACGAGCAGTACTTC. Translation: CASSEARVAGGIYEQYF.

In this sample, this clonotype turned up once. This chain links TRBV11-2 with TRBJ2-1; the match to TRBD2 covers 11 bases. V lost 4 bases and J lost 2; bases outside the gene matches: 4. The CDR3 consists of 16 residues. In germline, CDR1 is SGHAT, CDR2 FQNNGV. The chain's CDR3 is CASSSLAGVTYNEQFF. The CDR3 bases are TGTGCCAGCAGCTCACTAGCGGGAGTAACCTACAATGAGCAGTTCTTC.